Below are 10 T cell receptor beta chains sequenced from a single sample in a study of control samples from healthy donors and cancer patients. Repertoires were generated with immunoSEQ multiplex PCR, while TCRdb's copy carries only in-frame clones and drops some. Of 75,000 to 95,000 clones in the sample, 93% are singletons; the top ten hold roughly 1.5%. Sequencing was carried out using blood. The receptors originated from a woman in her 30s in good health.

The rearrangement uses TRBV20-1 and TRBJ1-1; D gene unclear. The V gene lost 8 bases and the J gene lost 2 bases, with 9 bases spanning the gap. Per the germline V gene, CDR1 is DFQATT and CDR2 is SNEGSKA (reference sequence). The CDR3 has 11 amino acids. The CDR3 loop reads CSTTDNTEAFF. The DNA for the CDR3 is TGCAGTACCACAGATAACACTGAAGCTTTCTTT.

The rearrangement uses TRBV27 and TRBJ2-7; D is unresolved. The ends were cut back, 0 bases at V and 5 bases at J, with 8 bases in the middle. CDR3 length: 13 residues. Germline V gene sequence: CDR1 MNHEY, CDR2 SMNVEV (reference sequence). CDR3 in DNA: TGTGCCAGCAGTTTATCCGGTCTGGACGAGCAGTACTTC. Protein: CASSLSGLDEQYF.

This chain links TRBV10-3 with TRBJ1-4; no clear D gene. The CDR3 runs 15 residues. The germline V gene encodes CDR1 ENHRY and CDR2 SYGVKD. V was clipped by 0 bases and J by 5 bases, with 10 bases between them. Written as DNA, the CDR3 is TGTGCCATCAGTGAGTCTCTATCGCAGAATGAAAAACTGTTTTTT. Translated, it gives CAISESLSQNEKLFF.

The genes are TRBV5-1 and TRBJ1-2; D gene uncertain. The CDR3 covers 14 residues. Germline CDR1 reads SGHRS; CDR2 reads YFSETQ. Trimming took 4 bases from V and 7 from J, leaving 17 bases between them. CDR3 loop: CASSPPGVTGGYTF. DNA for the CDR3: TGCGCCAGCAGCCCGCCGGGTGTTACTGGTGGCTACACCTTC. Complete variable domain (other parts from reference TRBV5-1 and TRBJ1-2): KAGVTQTPRYLIKTRGQQVTLSCSPISGHRSVSWYQQTPGQGLQFLFEYFSETQRNKGNFPGRFSGRQFSNSRSEMNVSTLELGDSALYLCASSPPGVTGGYTFGSGTRLTVV.

The V call is TRBV5-4, the J call TRBJ2-7; possible D gene TRBD1, 5 bases. Germline V gene lookup returns CDR1 SGHNT and CDR2 YYREEE (reference sequence). The CDR3 has 13 amino acids. Trimming left V 5 bases short and J 5 bases short, with 14 bases between. Written as DNA, the CDR3 is TGTGCCAGCAGTCCCAGGGATTACCACGAGCAGTACTTC. It translates to CASSPRDYHEQYF.

The J gene is TRBJ1-2, the V gene TRBV28; D gene ambiguous. Per germline, CDR1 MDHEN and CDR2 SYDVKM. The V end lost 3 bases, the J end lost 9 bases, and 14 bases lay between the germline ends. The CDR3 length is 13 residues. CDR3 DNA sequence: TGTGCCAGCAGTTTCCCCGGACGGAGCAGCTACACCTTC. Protein sequence: CASSFPGRSSYTF.

The chain is built from TRBV9 and TRBJ1-4, with 8 bases lining up with TRBD1. This CDR3 has 14 residues. Trimming removed 4 bases from V and 4 bases from J; junction bases left unmatched: 3. The germline CDR1 and CDR2 sequences are SGDLS and YYNGEE. The CDR3: CASSSTGGNEKLFF. The CDR3 DNA follows: TGTGCCAGCAGCTCAACAGGGGGTAATGAAAAACTGTTTTTT.

The V and J genes are TRBV7-2 and TRBJ2-2; the match to TRBD2 covers 7 bases. J lost 6 bases, V lost 1 base, and 8 bases had no gene match. This CDR3 contains 16 residues. Germline V gene data show CDR1 as SGHTA and CDR2 as FQGNSA. CDR3 DNA sequence: TGTGCCAGCAGCTTAGGTCGGGGGGTATCTCCCGGGGAGCTGTTTTTT. Translation gives CASSLGRGVSPGELFF.

The rearrangement joins TRBV21-1 to TRBJ1-2; the table's D call of TRBD1 was not tested on the DNA. TRBV21-1 is designated a pseudogene. The CDR3 has 14 amino acids. The CDR3 sequence: CASSKGHRGYGYTF. DNA of the CDR3: TGTGCCAGCAGCAAAGGTCACAGGGGCTATGGCTACACCTTC.

The CDR3 DNA reads TGTGCCAGCAGATATCAGCAAAGCTCCTACGAGCAGTACTTC. This encodes CASRYQQSSYEQYF. V usage is TRBV28 and J usage is TRBJ2-7; D is unresolved. The germline V gene has CDR1 MDHEN and CDR2 SYDVKM. V lost 6 bases and J lost 0, with 12 bases in between. This CDR3 is built from 14 residues. The variable domain in full, completed from reference TRBV28 and TRBJ2-7, reads DVKVTQSSRYLVKRTGEKVFLECVQDMDHENMFWYRQDPGLGLRLIYFSYDVKMKEKGDIPEGYSVSREKKERFSLILESASTNQTSMYLCASRYQQSSYEQYFGPGTRLTVT.